The 5 T cell receptor beta chains reported below all come from one sample, sequenced in a study of T cell responses to AZD1222 COVID-19 vaccine. Assay used: immunoSEQ multiplex PCR; TCRdb lists only in-frame clones, some missing. The table includes more than 25,000 clones, approximately 88% detected once. The specimen was peripheral blood, collected on day 0 of AZD1222 vaccination. The receptor source for this set is an adult in good health.

This clone is a singleton in its sample. CDR3 in amino acids: CASSLGVRDGYTF. DNA for the CDR3: TGTGCCAGCAGCTTAGGGGTCCGGGATGGCTACACCTTC. The chain employs TRBV13 and TRBJ1-2; D ambiguous. The CDR3 spans 13 residues. The V gene lost 0 bases and the J gene lost 6 bases, with 8 bases spanning the gap. CDR1 is PRHDT, CDR2 FYEKMQ, per germline (reference sequence).

This rearrangement joins TRBV19 to TRBJ2-7; the match to TRBD1 covers 7 bases. Unmatched junction bases numbered 7, after V lost 8 bases and J lost 0 bases. CDR1 and CDR2 from the germline V gene are LNHDA and SQIVND (reference sequence). This CDR3 has 14 residues. The CDR3 DNA follows: TGTGCCAGTGCCCGACAGGGTGCCTCCTACGAGCAGTACTTC. Translated: CASARQGASYEQYF.

The CDR3 nucleotides read TGTGCCAGCAGCGACAGAGCGAACACCGGGGAGCTGTTTTTT. It translates to CASSDRANTGELFF. The chain combines TRBV9 with TRBJ2-2; D gene uncertain. Trimming removed 3 bases from V and 0 bases from J, with 6 bases in between. The CDR3 is 14 residues long. CDR1 and CDR2 (germline): SGDLS, YYNGEE.

The V and J genes are TRBV9 and TRBJ2-2, with D maybe TRBD2 (5 bases). The V end lost 0 bases, the J end lost 1 base, and 7 bases lay between the germline ends. The germline gives CDR1 SGDLS, CDR2 YYNGEE. CDR3 length: 15 amino acids. The CDR3 sequence: CASSVGGGNTGELFF. The CDR3 nucleotides are TGTGCCAGCAGCGTAGGCGGAGGGAACACCGGGGAGCTGTTTTTT.

V gene TRBV28 combines with J gene TRBJ2-7; D may be TRBD2 (6 bases). Trimming took 7 bases from V and 3 from J, leaving 10 bases between them. Germline V lookup: CDR1 MDHEN, CDR2 SYDVKM. This CDR3 region has 12 residues. The CDR3 here is CASTLGSYEQYF. The CDR3 DNA reads as TGTGCCAGCACCCTCGGGAGCTACGAGCAGTACTTC.